These 8 T cell receptor beta chains were sequenced from one sample in a study of T cell responses to AZD1222 COVID-19 vaccine (dated by TCRdb to the early 2020s). The time point label, read with the paper, signifies: baseline before first vaccination. Libraries were constructed by the immunoSEQ multiplex PCR assay. TCRdb mirrors the immuneACCESS table, restricted to in-frame sequences. Some clones are absent from its copies; in checked studies, under half trace to an unresolved V gene, and the reason for the others is unknown. The sample data list tens of thousands of clones, and around nine tenths of these were observed just once. The top ten clonotypes cover over 12% of the sample. The material was peripheral blood, obtained on day 0 of AZD1222 vaccination. The source is an adult in good health.

The chain has TRBV2 and TRBJ2-7, with D unresolved. Trimming took 4 bases from V and 2 from J, leaving 9 bases between them. The CDR3 sequence is 13 residues long. From germline, CDR1 is SNHLY and CDR2 FYNNEI. The chain's CDR3 is CASSGSGAYEQYF. DNA of the CDR3: TGTGCCAGCAGTGGGTCGGGTGCCTACGAGCAGTACTTC.

The chain is built from TRBV7-2 and TRBJ2-1; TRBD1 might be the D (7 bases). Looked up from germline, CDR1 is SGHTA and CDR2 is FQGNSA. The CDR3 extends over 18 amino acids. Trimming took 3 bases from V and 6 from J, leaving 24 bases between them. The CDR3 spells CASSLGPPGGLGINEQFF. CDR3 DNA: TGTGCCAGCAGCTTGGGTCCCCCAGGGGGACTCGGAATCAATGAGCAGTTCTTC.

V usage is TRBV6-5 and J usage is TRBJ1-2; 8 nucleotides align to TRBD1. Germline V gene lookup returns CDR1 MNHEY and CDR2 SVGAGI. The CDR3 totals 15 residues. The V and J ends lost 5 bases and 1 base, in that order; junction bases with no gene match: 6. The CDR3 DNA reads TGTGCCAGCAGTCCCGACAGGGGAGTTAACTATGGCTACACCTTC. Protein product: CASSPDRGVNYGYTF.

This rearrangement joins TRBV4-1 to TRBJ2-1; D not certain. CDR3 size: 16 residues. The V end lost 4 bases, the J end lost 0 bases, and 13 bases lay between the germline ends. The V gene's germline CDR1 is MGHRA and CDR2 YSYEKL. In DNA form, the CDR3 reads TGCGCCAGCAGCCCGACGGGTGGGAACTCCTACAATGAGCAGTTCTTC. This translates into CASSPTGGNSYNEQFF.

V gene TRBV10-3 combines with J gene TRBJ2-1; TRBD2 aligns across 11 bases. This CDR3 has 14 amino acids. The germline CDR1 and CDR2 sequences are ENHRY and SYGVKD. After removal of 8 bases from V and 9 bases from J, the junction contained 9 bases not matched to a gene. The chain's CDR3 is CAIRTSGLGGEQFF. The CDR3, as DNA: TGTGCCATCCGGACTAGCGGGTTGGGGGGTGAGCAGTTCTTC.

The chain is built from TRBV6-5 and TRBJ1-1, with a tentative D call TRBD1 (5 bases). Germline V gene lookup returns CDR1 MNHEY and CDR2 SVGAGI. The V end lost 6 bases, the J end lost 4 bases, and 12 bases lay between the germline ends. There are 13 residues in the CDR3. CDR3 protein: CASSPMGGTEAFF. DNA for the CDR3: TGTGCCAGCAGCCCGATGGGGGGCACTGAAGCTTTCTTT.

The rearrangement joins TRBV16 to TRBJ2-1, with D possibly being TRBD1 (6 bases). Trimming took off 4 bases at V and 7 bases at J, with 23 bases between the two ends. CDR1 is KGHSY, CDR2 FQNENV, per germline. The CDR3 loop spans 17 amino acids. The chain's CDR3 is CASSPIEDLGRGNEQFF. The CDR3 coding sequence is TGTGCCAGCAGCCCTATCGAAGACCTAGGAAGGGGGAATGAGCAGTTCTTC.

The chain combines TRBV28 with TRBJ1-2, with D possibly being TRBD1 (6 bases). Trimming pared 6 bases from V and 6 bases from J, leaving 17 bases between. Germline values: CDR1 MDHEN, CDR2 SYDVKM. This CDR3 is built from 14 residues. The CDR3 spells CASSTFTGSHGYTF. The CDR3 nucleotides are TGTGCCAGCAGCACTTTCACAGGGAGCCATGGCTACACCTTC.